The clone carrying this TCR beta chain was detected a few times. This sample was included in a study of CD8+ T cells in alopecia areata. Treatment of the sample: oral pan-JAK inhibitor, 5-10 mg twice daily. The CDR3 totals 11 residues. V dropped 1 base and J dropped 5 bases, with 3 bases sitting between them. Germline V lookup: CDR1 GTSNPN, CDR2 SVGIG (reference sequence). Sequencing relied on a cDNA template that was reverse transcribed from extracted RNA. Measured with immunoSEQ multiplex PCR; TCRdb has only the in-frame clones, and not every one. The profile shows about 270,000 clones, about 62% of them singletons.

The chain joins TRBV30 to TRBJ2-4; D unclear. This TCR derives from a human donor with alopecia areata. Here the sequenced sample was CD4+ T cells sorted from blood, taken at week 52, from a patient treated with tofacitinib. CDR3 residues: CAWSAQNIQYF. The CDR3 nucleotides read TGTGCCTGGAGTGCCCAAAACATTCAGTACTTC.